Listed here are 27 T cell receptor beta chains from one sample, sequenced in a study of blood T cell repertoires in COVID-19. The table came from immunoSEQ multiplex PCR; TCRdb's copy has only in-frame clones and leaves some out. This table has about 280,000 clones, 75% to 90% appearing once. Sequenced material: peripheral blood. Receptors were obtained from a man in his fifties with acute or convalescent COVID-19.

In its sample, this clone was seen once. The same CDR3 can be traced to other DNA sequences in this sample. The chain combines TRBV19 with TRBJ2-7, with 7 bases that match TRBD2. The V gene's germline CDR1 is LNHDA and CDR2 SQIVND (reference sequence). V shed 1 base, J shed 1 base, and the junction held 1 base outside the gene matches. This CDR3 contains 14 residues. In DNA form, the CDR3 reads TGTGCCAGTAGTATAGGGGGGGGTTCCTACGAGCAGTACTTC. The encoded protein is CASSIGGGSYEQYF.

The table lists this clone with a count of one. This chain uses TRBV3-1 (or the pseudogene TRBV3-2) with TRBJ1-1; D ambiguous. CDR3 length: 15 amino acids. Looked up from germline, CDR1 is LGHDT and CDR2 is YNNKEL (reference sequence). V lost 4 bases to trimming and J lost 0 bases, with 12 bases between them. CDR3 sequence (DNA): TGTGCCAGCAGCCCTCCAGTCCTGATGAACACTGAAGCTTTCTTT. Translated, it gives CASSPPVLMNTEAFF.

The chain carries TRBV12-3 or TRBV12-4 and TRBJ1-2; the D is unclear. Trimming stripped 3 bases from V and 8 bases from J, with 10 bases between. This CDR3 spans 12 amino acids. In DNA, the CDR3 is TGTGCCAGCAGTTTTTTTGGCTCCGGCTACACCTTC. Residues: CASSFFGSGYTF.

This clone was counted only a few times. The chain has TRBV2 and TRBJ2-3; 10 bases agree with TRBD2. The V and J ends lost 2 bases and 2 bases, in that order; junction bases with no gene match: 7. Germline values: CDR1 SNHLY, CDR2 FYNNEI. The CDR3 contains 17 residues. CDR3 sequence: CASSESSSGGSTDTQYF. In nucleotides, the CDR3 is TGTGCCAGCAGTGAAAGTTCTAGCGGGGGTTCCACAGATACGCAGTATTTT.

The J gene is TRBJ2-1, the V gene TRBV5-4, with 9 bases lining up with TRBD1. The trim removed 5 bases at V and 6 bases at J, leaving 9 bases unmatched. CDR1 is SGHNT, CDR2 YYREEE, per germline (reference sequence). The CDR3 runs to 15 residues. DNA for the CDR3: TGTGCCAGCAGAGGACAGGGGTTTAATGGCAATGAGCAGTTCTTC. Translation: CASRGQGFNGNEQFF.

Here the CDR3 DNA reads TGTGCCAGCAGCCCTCGGCACGGGTCCGCTAATGAAAAACTGTTTTTT. Its translation is CASSPRHGSANEKLFF. V gene TRBV7-6 combines with J gene TRBJ1-4; D not resolved. The germline CDR1 and CDR2 sequences are SGHVS and FNYEAQ. V shed 5 bases and J shed 3 bases, with 16 bases lying between them. The CDR3 spans 16 residues.

This clone was detected a few times. The rearrangement uses TRBV5-6 and TRBJ2-7; TRBD2 might be the D (6 bases). The CDR3 has 11 residues. CDR1 is SGHDT and CDR2 is YYEEEE in the germline V gene. The V gene lost 5 bases and the J gene lost 5 bases, with 8 bases spanning the gap. Written as DNA, the CDR3 is TGTGCCAGCAGTAGGGAGGACGAGCAGTACTTC. This translates into CASSREDEQYF.

The chain combines TRBV18 with TRBJ2-6; 7 positions match TRBD1. V trimming: 1 base; J trimming: 3 bases; junction bases outside the gene matches: 3. CDR3 length: 16 amino acids. The germline gives CDR1 KGHSH, CDR2 LQKENI. CDR3 amino acids: CASSPRAGGGANVLTF. CDR3 sequence (DNA): TGTGCCAGCTCACCACGGGCAGGGGGTGGGGCCAACGTCCTGACTTTC.

The gene calls are TRBV4-1 and TRBJ2-7; perhaps TRBD1 as D (5 bases). The germline V gene has CDR1 MGHRA and CDR2 YSYEKL. This CDR3 is built from 16 residues. V gave up 1 base and J gave up 2 bases, with 15 bases separating them. The CDR3 spells CASSQVVQAQTYEQYF. CDR3 bases: TGCGCCAGCAGCCAAGTCGTACAGGCCCAGACCTACGAGCAGTACTTC.

The count of this clone is one. V usage is TRBV2 and J usage is TRBJ1-1, with D possibly matching TRBD1 (5 bases). The CDR3 spans 17 residues. Germline V lookup: CDR1 SNHLY, CDR2 FYNNEI. V lost 2 bases to trimming and J lost 1 base, with 17 bases between them. The CDR3 spells CASSETPRAGQNTEAFF. The CDR3, as DNA: TGTGCCAGCAGTGAAACCCCCCGGGCAGGGCAGAACACTGAAGCTTTCTTT.

To note about this clone: Different DNA sequences within this sample yield the same CDR3. V usage is TRBV7-3 and J usage is TRBJ2-1, with 9 bases identical to TRBD1. Germline CDR1 and CDR2: SGHTA and FQGTGA. CDR3 length: 14 amino acids. The ends lost 5 bases at V and 8 bases at J; junction bases unmatched: 7. The CDR3 sequence is CASSPGTGSHEQFF. CDR3 DNA sequence: TGTGCCAGCAGCCCCGGGACAGGGAGCCATGAGCAGTTCTTC.

V is TRBV2 and J is TRBJ2-1; 11 bases agree with TRBD2. The germline CDR1 and CDR2 sequences are SNHLY and FYNNEI. The V and J ends lost 10 bases and 6 bases, in that order; junction bases with no gene match: 2. The CDR3 is 12 amino acids. CDR3 in amino acids: CAIGTSGNEQFF. CDR3 sequence (DNA): TGTGCCATCGGGACTAGCGGCAATGAGCAGTTCTTC.

V and J are TRBV5-1 and TRBJ1-4, with D possibly matching TRBD1 (5 bases). The germline V gene encodes CDR1 SGHRS and CDR2 YFSETQ. Trimming left V 1 base short and J 4 bases short, with 14 bases between. The CDR3 covers 16 residues. CDR3 residues: CASSLIGRALNEKLFF. The CDR3 DNA is TGCGCCAGCAGCTTGATCGGCAGGGCCCTTAATGAAAAACTGTTTTTT.

The chain has TRBV18 and TRBJ2-7; the D gene is possibly TRBD2 (5 bases). Germline V gives CDR1 KGHSH, CDR2 LQKENI. The germline V and J ends were trimmed by 3 bases and 2 bases, with 8 bases remaining between them. The CDR3 is made up of 13 amino acids. As DNA, the CDR3 is TGTGCCAGCTCACCGACCGGGGCCTACGAGCAGTACTTC. Protein product: CASSPTGAYEQYF.

This clone appeared a single time. The chain recombines TRBV19 with TRBJ2-5; TRBD1 might be the D (6 bases). The V end was cut by 7 bases, the J end by 1 base, with 10 bases between. The CDR3 has 13 amino acids. Germline assignment: CDR1 LNHDA and CDR2 SQIVND (reference sequence). CDR3 region: CASNDRPQETQYF. The CDR3 bases are TGTGCCAGTAATGACAGGCCCCAAGAGACCCAGTACTTC.

The V and J genes are TRBV13 and TRBJ2-3, with TRBD1 matching over 7 bases. CDR1 is PRHDT, CDR2 FYEKMQ, per germline (reference sequence). The CDR3 is 18 residues long. Losses at the gene ends were 3 bases for V and 7 bases for J; bases not matched to a gene: 19. The CDR3 coding sequence is TGTGCCAGCAGCTTGGGTCCTAGGACAGGACGATCTACGAATACGCAGTATTTT. This codes for CASSLGPRTGRSTNTQYF.

This rearrangement joins TRBV4-2 to TRBJ1-2, with a weak D call TRBD1 (6 bases). The CDR3 is 15 amino acids. V lost 3 bases and J 2 bases, leaving 13 bases between the germline ends. In germline, CDR1 is LGHNA, CDR2 YNFKEQ. The CDR3 sequence: CASSQSRQGNYGYTF. The CDR3, as DNA: TGTGCCAGCAGCCAGTCGCGGCAGGGGAACTATGGCTACACCTTC.

This chain links TRBV7-9 with TRBJ2-2; no clear D gene. The CDR3 sequence is 17 residues long. In germline, CDR1 is SEHNR, CDR2 FQNEAQ (reference sequence). V lost 3 bases, J lost 4 bases, and 18 bases lay in between. In DNA form, the CDR3 reads TGTGCCAGCAGCTTCCCGGAATCGACCCGAGGCACCGGGGAGCTGTTTTTT. Its protein is CASSFPESTRGTGELFF.

This rearrangement joins TRBV19 to TRBJ1-2, with D possibly matching TRBD1 (6 bases). The CDR3 runs to 16 residues. Trimming cost V 1 base and J 4 bases, with 16 bases left between them. CDR1 is LNHDA, CDR2 SQIVND, per germline (reference sequence). In DNA form, the CDR3 reads TGTGCCAGTAGTATAGGAGGTTATGGACAGTCCTATGGCTACACCTTC. This gives the protein CASSIGGYGQSYGYTF.

This clone occurred a few times. Other DNA sequences in the sample encode the same CDR3. The V and J genes are TRBV18 and TRBJ2-1; TRBD2 matches at 10 bases. V trimming: 4 bases; J trimming: 2 bases; junction bases outside the gene matches: 2. CDR1 KGHSH and CDR2 LQKENI come from the germline V gene. The CDR3 is 15 amino acids. The DNA of the CDR3 is TGTGCCAGCTCACAAGCGGGGGGGCCCTACAATGAGCAGTTCTTC. This sequence encodes CASSQAGGPYNEQFF.

The chain recombines TRBV25-1 with TRBJ1-1; the match to TRBD1 covers 9 bases. After removal of 6 bases from V and 4 bases from J, the junction contained 6 bases not matched to a gene. The CDR3 consists of 14 residues. Germline V gene sequence: CDR1 MGHDK, CDR2 SYGVNS. CDR3 region: CASRDRGSATEAFF. In nucleotides, the CDR3 is TGTGCCAGCAGGGACAGGGGCTCCGCCACTGAAGCTTTCTTT. The complete variable domain, with remaining parts taken from reference TRBV25-1 and TRBJ1-1, reads EADIYQTPRYLVIGTGKKITLECSQTMGHDKMYWYQQDPGMELHLIHYSYGVNSTEKGDLSSESTVSRIRTEHFPLTLESARPSHTSQYLCASRDRGSATEAFFGQGTRLTVV.

The V and J genes are TRBV11-2 and TRBJ1-5; the D gene is possibly TRBD1 (5 bases). The V gene lost 5 bases and the J gene lost 0 bases, with 14 bases spanning the gap. The germline V gene has CDR1 SGHAT and CDR2 FQNNGV. The CDR3 is 16 amino acids. DNA of the CDR3: TGTGCCAGCAGCGAGACAGCATCCCTTAGCAATCAGCCCCAGCATTTT. It yields the protein CASSETASLSNQPQHF.

The genes are TRBV21-1 and TRBJ1-1; TRBD1, the D gene given by the table, was not confirmed from the DNA. TRBV21-1 is described as a pseudogene. The CDR3 covers 12 residues. CDR3 region: CASIQGAKTAFF. The CDR3 region has the DNA TGTGCCAGCATCCAGGGGGCTAAAACGGCTTTCTTT.

This clone was detected once. The chain links TRBV5-1 to TRBJ1-1, with D unresolved. There are 13 residues in the CDR3. Germline V gives CDR1 SGHRS, CDR2 YFSETQ. V was pared by 5 bases and J by 1 base, with 9 bases between. The CDR3 here is CASRPSGNTEAFF. In DNA form, the CDR3 reads TGCGCCAGCAGGCCTTCAGGGAACACTGAAGCTTTCTTT.

V gene TRBV5-1 combines with J gene TRBJ2-5; 12 bases are a match to TRBD1. In germline, CDR1 is SGHRS, CDR2 YFSETQ. After removal of 0 bases from V and 5 bases from J, the junction contained 5 bases not matched to a gene. CDR3 size: 16 residues. This chain's CDR3 is CASSLEGQGAGETQYF. The DNA for the CDR3 is TGCGCCAGCAGCTTGGAGGGACAGGGGGCAGGTGAGACCCAGTACTTC.

The chain uses TRBV5-1 and TRBJ2-2; 9 bases are a match to TRBD2. The CDR3 extends over 16 amino acids. Germline V gene data show CDR1 as SGHRS and CDR2 as YFSETQ. V lost 2 bases and J lost 3; bases outside the gene matches: 5. The CDR3 nucleotides read TGCGCCAGCAGCTTTCTAGCGGGGAAGGACACCGGGGAGCTGTTTTTT. Protein product: CASSFLAGKDTGELFF.

J is TRBJ1-2 and V is TRBV19, with D hard to call. The CDR3 has 15 amino acids. The V gene lost 1 base and the J gene lost 4 bases, with 13 bases spanning the gap. Germline V gene data show CDR1 as LNHDA and CDR2 as SQIVND (reference sequence). The CDR3 region has the DNA TGTGCCAGTAGTATAGCTGAGGGATTCGGCTATGGCTACACCTTC. The encoded protein is CASSIAEGFGYGYTF.